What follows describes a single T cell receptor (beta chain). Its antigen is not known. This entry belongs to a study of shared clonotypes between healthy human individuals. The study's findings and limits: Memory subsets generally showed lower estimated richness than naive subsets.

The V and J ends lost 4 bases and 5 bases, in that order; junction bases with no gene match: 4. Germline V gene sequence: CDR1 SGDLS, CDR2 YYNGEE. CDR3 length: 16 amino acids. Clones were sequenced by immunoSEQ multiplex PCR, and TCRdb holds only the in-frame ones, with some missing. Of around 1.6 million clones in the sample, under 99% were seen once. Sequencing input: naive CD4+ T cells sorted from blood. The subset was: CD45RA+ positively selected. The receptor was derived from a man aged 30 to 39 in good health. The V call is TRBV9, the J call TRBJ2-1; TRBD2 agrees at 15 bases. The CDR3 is CASSSGLAGGNNEQFF. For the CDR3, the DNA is TGTGCCAGCAGCTCGGGACTAGCGGGAGGTAACAATGAGCAGTTCTTC.